Only a few counts were recorded for the clone carrying this T cell receptor beta chain. The antigen remains unidentified. A single base separates this from a much larger clone, so it may be a read error. Given the absence of the conserved phenylalanine or tryptophan at the CDR3 end, a read error is likely. Some clones are missing from TCRdb's copy, which holds only in-frame ones; the method was immunoSEQ multiplex PCR. The sample records about 25,000 clones, 85% to 95% being singletons. This specimen comes from a study of multiple sclerosis patients with progressive multifocal leukoencephalopathy. Findings and limits, study-wide: The findings' link to JC virus versus immunocompromise remained uncertain. PML-onset expanded TRB clones were detectable before and during natalizumab therapy.

The CDR3 is 15 amino acids. Looked up from germline, CDR1 is GTSNPN and CDR2 is SVGIG (reference sequence). Trimming pared 0 bases from V and 5 bases from J, leaving 17 bases between. The sample's time point: roughly 12 months of natalizumab therapy. All PML patients were female, and all patients had earlier interferon beta. V and J are TRBV30 and TRBJ2-7, with D uncertain. The TCR sequence derives from a man under 40 with multiple sclerosis. Specimen: PBMCs, collected from a patient treated with natalizumab. The CDR3 here is CAWSVAGLSGDEQYC. In DNA form, the CDR3 reads TGTGCCTGGAGTGTGGCCGGGTTGTCGGGTGACGAGCAGTACTGC.